This T cell receptor beta chain was identified in a study of OX40 agonist ivuxolimab in advanced cancers. Study in general: The dose of intravenous ivuxolimab that patients received every 2 weeks ranged from 0.01 to 10 mg/kg. Three partial responders included one hepatocellular carcinoma patient and two cutaneous melanoma patients.

With regard to this clone: Its antigen is undetermined.

Study findings and constraints: Part of the nonresponder group also had normalized T-cell clonal expansion that was low. CD8+ T cells showed, on average, more clonal expansion than CD4+ cells.

The method was immunoSEQ multiplex PCR; TCRdb's version includes in-frame clones alone and lacks a portion of them. The table records roughly 63,000 clones, roughly 86% of them present only once. V was shortened by 3 bases and J by 6 bases, with 11 bases between the two germline ends. This CDR3 has 13 amino acids. CDR1 and CDR2 from the germline V gene are LNHDA and SQIVND (reference sequence). The TCR was taken from an adult with an advanced solid tumor such as melanoma, head and neck, liver or kidney cancer. The chain links TRBV19 to TRBJ1-2, with unresolved D. The sample here was CD4+ or CD8+ T cells sorted from blood, taken in a trial of the OX40 agonist ivuxolimab. DNA of the CDR3: TGTGCCAGTAGTATGCGGGGAAATGATGGCTACACCTTC. Amino acid sequence: CASSMRGNDGYTF.